This T cell receptor beta chain stems from a study of T cell responses to AZD1222 COVID-19 vaccine. Study-wide points: Spike-specific TCRs gained breadth and depth after people received two AZD1222 doses.

For this clone: What it binds is unknown.

Data came from immunoSEQ multiplex PCR; TCRdb stores just in-frame clones and leaves some out. The top ten hold approximately 3.6% of the sample, which has 130,000 to 150,000 clones, around 93% seen once. There are 14 residues in the CDR3. Deletions cut 0 bases from V and 9 bases from J, with 10 bases between. In germline, CDR1 is SGHDT, CDR2 YYEEEE. The sequenced sample was peripheral blood, obtained 28 days after the second AZD1222 dose. The receptor was isolated from an adult who received the AZD1222 COVID-19 vaccine. The genes are TRBV5-6 and TRBJ1-6; unclear D gene. The CDR3 here is CASSLAVSASPLHF. CDR3 bases: TGTGCCAGCAGCTTGGCAGTCTCGGCTTCACCCCTCCACTTT.